The clone carrying this TCR beta chain came up many times. The data originate from a study of human T cells and chemical hapten exposure. Time point indicated: pre-sensitization, week 0. Indicated treatment: therapeutic diphenylcyclopropenone sensitization with weekly scalp DPC. Germline V gene sequence: CDR1 SNHLY, CDR2 FYNNEI. V was shortened by 10 bases and J by 6 bases, with 22 bases between the two germline ends. The length of the CDR3 is 15 residues. TCRdb fed the RACE reads into MiXCR, producing one record per CDR3 protein. Here the sample spans about 380,000 distinct CDR3 sequences, approximately 5% being singletons.

This clonotype was obtained from a woman in her forties or fifties with alopecia areata. Some clones in this sample may be carry-over from other donors' samples. The J gene is TRBJ2-1, the V gene TRBV2; no definite D call. The sample here was whole blood, taken in connection with sensitization to the hapten diphenylcyclopropenone (DPC). CDR3 in amino acids: CATSPPANHGNEQFF. The CDR3 DNA reads as TGTGCCACCTCCCCCCCAGCGAACCATGGCAATGAGCAGTTCTTC.